This TCR beta chain was identified during a study of T cells after posttransplantation cyclophosphamide. The V end was cut by 4 bases, the J end by 5 bases, with 12 bases between. Germline CDR1 SGHRS, CDR2 YFSETQ. CDR3 length: 13 amino acids. Concerning this clone: Its cognate antigen is unknown.

TCRdb's copy holds only in-frame clones and misses some; the assay was immunoSEQ multiplex PCR. The repertoire holds 6,900 or so clones, with approximately 84% as singletons. Study-level points and caveats: Skin or GI-infiltrating T cells shared few TRB sequences with blood. Recipient CMV seropositivity and CMV reactivation strongly tracked TRB clonality.

V and J are TRBV5-1 and TRBJ1-2; no clear D. The receptor was derived from a woman in her forties or fifties in good health and a related stem cell transplant donor. Sequenced material: memory CD4+ T cells sorted from blood. The CDR3: CASSPEGGYGYTF. In DNA, the CDR3 is TGCGCCAGCAGCCCGGAGGGCGGTTATGGCTACACCTTC.